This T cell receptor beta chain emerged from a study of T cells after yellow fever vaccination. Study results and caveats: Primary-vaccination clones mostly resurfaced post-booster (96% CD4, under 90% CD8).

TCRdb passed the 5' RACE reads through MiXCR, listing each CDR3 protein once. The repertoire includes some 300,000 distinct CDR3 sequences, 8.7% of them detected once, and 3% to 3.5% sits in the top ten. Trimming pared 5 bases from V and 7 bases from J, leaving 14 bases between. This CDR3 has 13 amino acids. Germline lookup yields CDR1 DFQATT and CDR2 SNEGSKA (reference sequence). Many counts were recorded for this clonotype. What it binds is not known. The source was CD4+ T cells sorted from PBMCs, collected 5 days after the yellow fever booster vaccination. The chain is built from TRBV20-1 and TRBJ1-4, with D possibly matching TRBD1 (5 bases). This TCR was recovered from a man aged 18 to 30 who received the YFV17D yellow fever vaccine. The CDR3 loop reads CSAAEGQREKLFF. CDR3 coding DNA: TGCAGTGCTGCCGAGGGGCAGCGTGAAAAACTGTTTTTT.